The next 9 T cell receptor beta chains were all read from a single sample in a study of blood T cell repertoires in COVID-19. Generated by immunoSEQ multiplex PCR, the TCRdb table keeps only in-frame clones and is missing some. Of 300,000 to 450,000 clones detected, over 85% appear once; the ten largest clones hold around 3.9%. Sequenced sample: peripheral blood. Receptors originate from a woman between 55 and 75 years old with COVID-19, enrolled during active disease.

The genes are TRBV6-1 and TRBJ2-3; TRBD2 agrees at 14 bases. From germline, CDR1 is MNHNS and CDR2 SASEGT. The junction had 6 bases not matched to a gene; V was cut back by 4 bases and J by 6 bases. This CDR3 spans 16 amino acids. This chain's CDR3 is CASSAGLAGDGDTQYF. The DNA of the CDR3 is TGTGCCAGCAGTGCGGGACTAGCGGGGGACGGGGATACGCAGTATTTT.

The chain couples TRBV19 to TRBJ2-1; the match to TRBD2 covers 10 bases. V gave up 3 bases and J gave up 8 bases; unmatched junction bases: 7. Germline V gene data show CDR1 as LNHDA and CDR2 as SQIVND (reference sequence). This CDR3 has 15 residues. CDR3: CASSIPSGGRDEQFF. The CDR3 DNA reads TGTGCCAGTAGTATCCCTAGCGGGGGCCGGGATGAGCAGTTCTTC.

The chain uses TRBV7-9 and TRBJ1-6; no firm D call. V shed 1 base and J shed 5 bases, with 6 bases lying between them. This CDR3 spans 14 amino acids. Germline CDR1 reads SEHNR; CDR2 reads FQNEAQ (reference sequence). The CDR3, as DNA: TGTGCCAGCAGCTTAGGGCTGAATAATTCACCCCTCCACTTT. The encoded protein is CASSLGLNNSPLHF.

The chain uses TRBV7-2 and TRBJ1-5, with D perhaps matching TRBD1 (5 bases). The ends were cut back, 2 bases at V and 4 bases at J, with 12 bases in the middle. This CDR3 comprises 15 residues. Germline V gene data show CDR1 as SGHTA and CDR2 as FQGNSA. The CDR3 loop reads CASSLQGRNNQPQHF. CDR3 coding DNA: TGTGCCAGCAGCTTACAGGGTAGGAATAATCAGCCCCAGCATTTT.

The chain links TRBV2 to TRBJ2-1; the match to TRBD2 covers 14 bases. Germline V gene lookup returns CDR1 SNHLY and CDR2 FYNNEI. This CDR3 has 14 residues. Trimming cost V 6 bases and J 14 bases; bases outside gene matches: 9. The CDR3 loop is CASRTLGLAGGKFF. As DNA, the CDR3 is TGTGCCAGCAGGACACTCGGACTAGCGGGGGGAAAGTTCTTC.

V usage is TRBV9 and J usage is TRBJ2-5; 8 nucleotides agree with TRBD2. J lost 1 base, V lost 0 bases, and 2 bases had no gene match. The CDR3 extends over 15 amino acids. CDR1 is SGDLS, CDR2 YYNGEE, per germline. The CDR3 protein is CASSVAGTSQETQYF. The DNA for the CDR3 is TGTGCCAGCAGCGTAGCTGGGACTAGCCAAGAGACCCAGTACTTC.

This clone has a single count. The chain has TRBV6-6 and TRBJ1-5, with D possibly being TRBD1 (6 bases). Deletions cut 6 bases from V and 5 bases from J, with 17 bases between. There are 15 residues in the CDR3. The V gene's germline CDR1 is MNHNY and CDR2 SVGAGI (reference sequence). The CDR3 DNA reads as TGTGCCAGCAGAGAAACAGGGTCCTTCGATCAGCCCCAGCATTTT. Amino acids: CASRETGSFDQPQHF.

The J gene is TRBJ1-1, the V gene TRBV7-9; D unclear. Germline V gives CDR1 SEHNR, CDR2 FQNEAQ (reference sequence). V lost 5 bases, J lost 1 base, and 8 bases lay in between. The CDR3 is 13 residues long. CDR3 in amino acids: CASSRDWNTEAFF. CDR3 bases: TGTGCCAGCAGCCGTGACTGGAACACTGAAGCTTTCTTT.

This chain links TRBV28 with TRBJ1-5, with D possibly being TRBD1 (6 bases). Germline V gene sequence: CDR1 MDHEN, CDR2 SYDVKM. Trimming left V 5 bases short and J 4 bases short, with 15 bases between. The CDR3 totals 15 residues. The CDR3 loop is CASSGQDSTNQPQHF. In DNA form, the CDR3 reads TGTGCCAGCAGTGGGCAGGACAGTACAAATCAGCCCCAGCATTTT.